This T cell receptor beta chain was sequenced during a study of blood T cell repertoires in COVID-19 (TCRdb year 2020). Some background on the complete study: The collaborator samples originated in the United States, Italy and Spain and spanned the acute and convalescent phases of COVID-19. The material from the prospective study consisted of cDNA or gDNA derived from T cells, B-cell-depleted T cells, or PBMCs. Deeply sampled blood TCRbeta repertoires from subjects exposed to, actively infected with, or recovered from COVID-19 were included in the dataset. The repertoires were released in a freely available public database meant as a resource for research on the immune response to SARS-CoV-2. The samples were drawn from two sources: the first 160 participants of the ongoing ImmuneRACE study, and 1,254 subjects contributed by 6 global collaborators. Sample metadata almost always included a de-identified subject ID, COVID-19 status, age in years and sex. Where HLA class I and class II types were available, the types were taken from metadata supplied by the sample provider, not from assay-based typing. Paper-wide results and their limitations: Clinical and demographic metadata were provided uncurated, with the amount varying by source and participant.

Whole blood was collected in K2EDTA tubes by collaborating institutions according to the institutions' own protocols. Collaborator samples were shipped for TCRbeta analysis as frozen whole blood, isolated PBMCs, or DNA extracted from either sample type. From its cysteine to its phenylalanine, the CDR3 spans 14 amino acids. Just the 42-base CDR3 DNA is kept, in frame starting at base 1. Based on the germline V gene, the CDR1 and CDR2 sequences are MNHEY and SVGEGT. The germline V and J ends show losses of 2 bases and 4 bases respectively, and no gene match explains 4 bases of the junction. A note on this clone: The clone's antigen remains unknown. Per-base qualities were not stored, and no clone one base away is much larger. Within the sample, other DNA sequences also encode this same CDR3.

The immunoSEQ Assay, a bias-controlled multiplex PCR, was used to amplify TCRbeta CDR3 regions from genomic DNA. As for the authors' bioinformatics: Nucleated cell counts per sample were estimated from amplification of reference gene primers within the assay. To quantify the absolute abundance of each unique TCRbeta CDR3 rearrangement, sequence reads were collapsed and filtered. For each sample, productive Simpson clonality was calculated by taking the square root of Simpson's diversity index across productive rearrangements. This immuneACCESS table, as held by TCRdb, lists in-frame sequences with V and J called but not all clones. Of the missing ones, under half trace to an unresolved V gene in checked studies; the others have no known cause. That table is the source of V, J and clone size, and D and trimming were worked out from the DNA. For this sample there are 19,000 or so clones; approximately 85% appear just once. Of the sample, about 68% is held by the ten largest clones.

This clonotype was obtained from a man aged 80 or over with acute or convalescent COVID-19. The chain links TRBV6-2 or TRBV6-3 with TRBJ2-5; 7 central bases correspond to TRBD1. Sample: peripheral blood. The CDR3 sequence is CASSYLQGRETQYF. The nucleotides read TGTGCCAGCAGTTACCTACAGGGGCGAGAGACCCAGTACTTC.